This T cell receptor beta chain was captured in a study of CD8 T cells in Susac syndrome. With random hexamers, reverse transcription was performed on about 0.5 to 1 ug of RNA. The amplification used immunoSEQ multiplex PCR on TCR beta CDR3; it spanned 54 Vbeta and 13 Jbeta. TCRdb reprocessed the immunoSEQ multiplex PCR reads with MiXCR, giving one entry per CDR3 protein. The sample has 110,000 or so distinct CDR3 sequences, more than 85% seen once. Sequencing of TCR beta, carried out with a high-throughput approach, was applied to CD8+ and CD4+ T cells from the blood. Relapsing-remitting disease, either stable or active, was present in the treatment-naive patients who were the multiple sclerosis controls. This receptor was obtained from a human donor with multiple sclerosis. The sample was CD4+ T cells from PBMCs.

The CDR3 bases are TGCGCCAGCAGCTCGACTCGAGATACGCAGTATTTT. Translated: CASSSTRDTQYF. The chain combines TRBV5-1 with TRBJ2-3, with D unresolved. V shed 3 bases and J shed 5 bases, with 7 bases lying between them. The CDR3 length is 12 residues. The germline CDR1 and CDR2 sequences are SGHRS and YFSETQ.